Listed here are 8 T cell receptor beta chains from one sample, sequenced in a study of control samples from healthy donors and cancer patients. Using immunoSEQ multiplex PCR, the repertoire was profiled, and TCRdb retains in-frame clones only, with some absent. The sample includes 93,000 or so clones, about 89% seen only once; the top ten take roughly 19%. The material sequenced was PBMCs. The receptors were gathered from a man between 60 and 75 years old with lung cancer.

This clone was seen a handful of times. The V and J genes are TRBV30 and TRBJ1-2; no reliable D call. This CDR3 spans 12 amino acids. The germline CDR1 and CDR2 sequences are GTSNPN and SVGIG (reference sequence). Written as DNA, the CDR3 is TGTGTTTCGCTACCGGGGAACTATGGCTACACCTTC. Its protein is CVSLPGNYGYTF.

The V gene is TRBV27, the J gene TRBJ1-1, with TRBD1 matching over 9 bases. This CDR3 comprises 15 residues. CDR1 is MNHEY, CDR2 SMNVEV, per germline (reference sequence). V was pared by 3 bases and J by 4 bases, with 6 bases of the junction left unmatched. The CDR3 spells CASSFGDRGSTEAFF. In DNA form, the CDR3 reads TGTGCCAGCAGTTTTGGTGACAGGGGGTCCACTGAAGCTTTCTTT.

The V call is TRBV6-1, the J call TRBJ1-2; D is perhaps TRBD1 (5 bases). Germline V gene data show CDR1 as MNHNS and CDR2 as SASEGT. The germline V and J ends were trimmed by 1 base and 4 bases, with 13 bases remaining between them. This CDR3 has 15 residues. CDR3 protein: CASSEELRGGYGYTF. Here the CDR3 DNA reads TGTGCCAGCAGTGAAGAACTGAGGGGCGGCTATGGCTACACCTTC.

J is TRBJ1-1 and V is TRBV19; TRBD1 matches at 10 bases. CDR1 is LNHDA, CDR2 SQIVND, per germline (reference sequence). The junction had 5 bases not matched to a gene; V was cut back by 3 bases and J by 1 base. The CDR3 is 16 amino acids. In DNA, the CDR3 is TGTGCCAGTAGTATCTCGACAGGGGGCCGGAACACTGAAGCTTTCTTT. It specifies CASSISTGGRNTEAFF.

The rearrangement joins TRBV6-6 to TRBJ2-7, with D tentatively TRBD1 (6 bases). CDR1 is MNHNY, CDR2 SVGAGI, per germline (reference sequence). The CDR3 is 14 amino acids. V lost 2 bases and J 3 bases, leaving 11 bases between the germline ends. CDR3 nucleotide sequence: TGTGCCAGCAGTTACAAGGGGGAGCGCTACGAGCAGTACGTC. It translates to CASSYKGERYEQYV.

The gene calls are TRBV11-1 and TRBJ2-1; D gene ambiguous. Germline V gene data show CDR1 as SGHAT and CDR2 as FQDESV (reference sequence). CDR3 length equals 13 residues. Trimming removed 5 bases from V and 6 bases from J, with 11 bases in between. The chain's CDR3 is CASSPSPSNEQFF. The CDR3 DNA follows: TGTGCCAGCAGCCCGTCTCCCTCCAATGAGCAGTTCTTC.

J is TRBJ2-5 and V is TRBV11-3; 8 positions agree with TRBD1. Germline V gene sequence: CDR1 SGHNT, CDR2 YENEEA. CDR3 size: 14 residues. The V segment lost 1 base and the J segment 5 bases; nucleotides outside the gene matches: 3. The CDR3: CASSLGTGYETQYF. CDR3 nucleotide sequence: TGTGCCAGCAGCTTAGGGACAGGGTACGAGACCCAGTACTTC.

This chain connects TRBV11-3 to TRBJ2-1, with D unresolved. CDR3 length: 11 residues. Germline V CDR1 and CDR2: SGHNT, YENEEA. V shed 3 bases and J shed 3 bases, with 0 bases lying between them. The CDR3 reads CASSFYNEQFF. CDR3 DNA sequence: TGTGCCAGCAGCTTCTACAATGAGCAGTTCTTC.